The following is a T cell receptor beta chain sequence with its context. Its antigen is not known. This CDR3 is built from 15 residues. V dropped 4 bases and J dropped 4; count of bases not matched to a gene: 7. The germline CDR1 and CDR2 sequences are SNHLY and FYNNEI. Original analysis: Filtering differed for immunoSEQ, which gave only junction sequences without quality scores. Data came from immunoSEQ multiplex PCR; TCRdb stores just in-frame clones and leaves some out. D and trimming come from the DNA, and the V and J calls and clone size come from that table. In the table there are just over 2,000,000 clones, about 95% of which are singletons. The sample is drawn from a study of shared clonotypes between healthy human individuals. CD45RO-negative cells were positively selected for CCR7, leaving out terminally differentiated effector memory CD45RA+ cells. Notes on the study in general: Relative to clonotypes present in all four donors, those not shared had lower generation probabilities.

Sequencing was carried out using naive CD8+ T cells sorted from blood. The genes are TRBV2 and TRBJ2-7; 10 bases line up with TRBD2. The TCR sequence derives from a man younger than 35 in good health. CDR3: CASSGLTSGVYEQYF. CDR3 nucleotides: TGTGCCAGCAGTGGTCTAACTAGCGGGGTTTACGAGCAGTACTTC.